This TCR beta chain was captured in a study of Ad26.COV2.S vaccination and SARS-CoV-2 variants (dated by TCRdb to the early 2020s). Regarding the study in general: Vaccine-arm donors came from COV1001, a multicentre, randomized, double-blind, placebo-controlled phase I-IIa trial of Ad26.COV2.S in healthy adults. Ad26.COV2.S was administered intramuscularly at 5 x 10^10 or 1 x 10^11 viral particles, either as a single shot or as two shots given 56 days apart. The specificity and breadth of SARS-CoV-2-reactive T cell receptors after Ad26.COV2.S vaccination were assessed by TCRbeta repertoire sequencing. A total of 32 samples were included in the TCR-sequenced set, comprising 19 Ad26.COV2.S vaccine recipients, 5 placebo recipients and 8 SARS-CoV-2 convalescent individuals. Trial participants were randomized into five groups of five: low-dose or high-dose Ad26.COV2.S given once or twice, or placebo on both occasions. Throughout the experiments and outcome assessment, investigators stayed blinded to trial group allocation. Paper-wide results and their limitations: After vaccination, substantial breadth of spike-specific CD8+ and CD4+ T cell responses was reported. Spike-specific TCR breadth was higher in Ad26.COV2.S recipients than in placebo recipients (P = 0.0014). The study was not powered for comparison of responses between vaccine doses or regimens. The authors noted that total T cell responses may have been underestimated by the TCR breadth and depth analyses. Comparable non-spike TCR breadth was observed between vaccine and placebo recipients, consistent with only spike being contained in the vaccine.

As regards this clone: It has no known antigen specificity. The input lacks base qualities; no much larger clone sits a single base away.

Taken with the paper, the label for treatment or condition translates to: roughly 20 received Ad26.COV2.S at low or high dose, single or two shots; roughly five received placebo; per-sample allocation not given. For vaccine and placebo recipients, the sequenced repertoires came from samples collected on day 63 after the first injection. Between 29 July and 7 August 2020, Cohort 1b enrolled around 24 adults aged 18-55 years at one site in Boston, USA. As a vaccine, Ad26.COV2.S was a replication-incompetent adenovirus type 26 vector that expressed a prefusion-stabilized SARS-CoV-2 spike protein derived from the original Wuhan strain. The germline V gene provides CDR1 MGHDK and CDR2 SYGVNS. From cysteine to phenylalanine, the CDR3 is 14 amino acids long. The read is trimmed to its CDR3 DNA, 42 bases read in frame from base 1. The V end loses 4 bases and the J end loses 4 bases, and a stretch of 11 bases separates them.

The immunoSEQ Assay was the method used to sequence TCRbeta CDR3 regions. After extraction, genomic DNA underwent amplification by bias-controlled multiplex PCR, followed by high-throughput sequencing. In the paper's pipeline: To quantify the absolute abundance of every unique TCRbeta CDR3 region, sequences were collapsed and filtered. T cell fraction was estimated by normalizing TCRbeta template counts to usable DNA, with usable DNA measured through amplification of reference genes found in all nucleated cells. Repertoire TCRs were annotated as SARS-CoV-2-specific by exact matching of V gene, CDR3 amino acid sequence and J gene to a known reactive TCR set. The reference SARS-CoV-2 TCR set was obtained from MIRA and was filtered for enrichment in COVID-19-positive ImmuneCODE repertoires, whereby public or cross-reactive TCRs were removed. Using the MIRA antigens, annotated TCRs were further analysed by specific ORF or by position within an ORF. Breadth was defined as the number of annotated unique rearrangements divided by the total number of unique productive rearrangements, and depth was defined as the summed frequency of the annotated unique rearrangements. TCR breadth was compared between groups using two-sided Wilcoxon rank-sum tests. The table was pulled from immuneACCESS by TCRdb, which kept in-frame rearrangements only. Such tables lose some clones; where checked, under half of the loss comes from unresolved V genes, and the rest has no known cause. V, J and clone size are those of that table, while D and trimming were read from the DNA. This sample has about 430,000 clones in its table, and about nine tenths of those were observed once. Clones ranked in the top ten supply 9% to 15% of the sample.

The sequence derives from a person aged 18-65 years who received the Ad26.COV2.S COVID-19 vaccine or a placebo. In this chain, TRBV25-1 is recombined with TRBJ2-1; the D gene is possibly TRBD1 or TRBD2, each agreeing over 6 bases. The sequenced sample was peripheral blood, obtained in a trial of Ad26.COV2.S vaccine versus placebo. For the CDR3, the sequence is CASSAGAGYNEQFF. The nucleotide sequence is given as TGTGCCAGCAGTGCAGGGGCGGGGTACAATGAGCAGTTCTTC.